This T cell receptor beta chain was found in a study of blood T cell repertoires in COVID-19. Overall study: The United States, Italy and Spain were the sources of the acute and convalescent COVID-19 samples. PBMCs, B-cell-depleted T cells, or T cells were the source of the cDNA or gDNA that made up the material.

V was cut by 0 bases and J by 1 base, with 12 bases left in between. The germline V gene has CDR1 GTSNPN and CDR2 SVGIG (reference sequence). There are 15 residues in the CDR3. Participants were placed into cohorts based on the clinical history they reported. The assay was immunoSEQ multiplex PCR, and TCRdb's table has in-frame clones only and misses some. In the table there are 450,000 to 500,000 clones, around 90% of which are singletons. Sample: PBMCs or T cells enriched from blood (not recorded which). V and J are TRBV30 and TRBJ1-1, with D unresolved. This clonotype was sampled from a woman aged 18-29 years who had recovered from COVID-19. This CDR3 reads CAWSVWAGANTEAFF. The CDR3 DNA follows: TGTGCCTGGAGTGTATGGGCAGGCGCGAACACTGAAGCTTTCTTT.